This TCR beta chain was captured in a study of blood T cell repertoires in COVID-19. Turning to the study itself: Donors in the United States, Italy and Spain gave samples during acute or convalescent COVID-19. PBMCs, B-cell-depleted T cells, or T cells were the source of the cDNA or gDNA that made up the material.

Original analysis: For nucleated cells, counts were estimated from reference gene primer amplification. Measured with immunoSEQ multiplex PCR; TCRdb has only the in-frame clones, and not every one. The V and J calls and clone size are taken from that table; D and trimming were inferred from the DNA. The sample has about 250,000 clones, 87% seen once. Germline lookup yields CDR1 LGHDT and CDR2 YNNKEL (reference sequence). This CDR3 region has 16 residues. Between the trimmed V and J ends, which lost 2 bases and 4 bases, there was a span of 17 bases. The receptor comes from a man aged 18 to 30 with active or convalescent COVID-19. Source material: peripheral blood. The chain recombines TRBV3-1 (or the pseudogene TRBV3-2) with TRBJ1-1; weak D call: TRBD1 (6 bases). This CDR3 is CASSQTGGSSSTEAFF. As DNA, the CDR3 is TGTGCCAGCAGCCAAACTGGGGGCTCGTCCTCCACTGAAGCTTTCTTT.